The rows below give T cell receptor beta chains drawn from one sample of a study of shared clonotypes between healthy human individuals. TCRdb's table, derived via immunoSEQ multiplex PCR, lists solely in-frame clones and lacks some. In the table there are 530,000 or so clones, almost 80% of which are singletons. Sequencing was performed on PBMCs. The receptors stem from a middle-aged woman in good health. Some clones in this sample may be carry-over from other donors' samples. Both conserved end residues are part of each CDR3. Fields, in order: J gene, V gene, clone size, D gene, CDR3 DNA, CDR3 protein. The D gene is left open where the match is weak. Only some rows state a clone size, as once, few, many or a class for expanded clones.

TRBJ2-1 | TRBV11-1 | . | TRBD2 | TGTGCCAGCAGCCCCCGGGGGGGTAGGCATGAGCAGTTCTTC | CASSPRGGRHEQFF
TRBJ1-2 | TRBV7-2 | . | . | TGTGCCAGCAGCTTACGCGGCGGAATAACCTCTAACTATGGCTACACCTTC | CASSLRGGITSNYGYTF
TRBJ1-2 | TRBV9 | . | . | TGTGCCAGCAGCGTAGGAGGTGGGAGCGGCTACACCTTC | CASSVGGGSGYTF
TRBJ1-2 | TRBV7-9 | once | TRBD1 | TGTGCCAGCAGACCGACAGGGGGGTTTGCTGGCTACACCTTC | CASRPTGGFAGYTF
TRBJ2-2 | TRBV7-6 | once | TRBD1 | TGTGCCAGCAGCTTAGGCGACGCCAGACAGGGGAACACCGGGGAGCTGTTTTTT | CASSLGDARQGNTGELFF
TRBJ2-3 | TRBV27 | . | . | TGTGCCAGCAGCTCGCGCTGGTCGCCTTGGGGCCCCCTAACTAGCATTGCAGATACGCAGTATTTT | CASSSRWSPWGPLTSIADTQYF
TRBJ1-4 | TRBV18 | . | TRBD1 | TGTGCCAGCTCATCCCGGGACAGGGTGGTTGAAAAACTGTTTTTT | CASSSRDRVVEKLFF
TRBJ1-1 | TRBV6-1 | few | . | TGTGCCAGCAGTGAAGCGTGGTTGAACACTGAAGCTTTCTTT | CASSEAWLNTEAFF
TRBJ2-7 | TRBV7-9 | . | . | TGTGCCAGCAGCTTAGTTGCAGGAGCCGGGGGCGAGCAGTACTTC | CASSLVAGAGGEQYF
TRBJ1-5 | TRBV4-3 | . | . | TGCGCCAGCAGCCAAGACGTGGTCGACCGTCAGCCCCAGCATTTT | CASSQDVVDRQPQHF
TRBJ2-3 | TRBV11-3 | . | TRBD1 | TGTGCCAGCAGCCTCGGACAGGGCACAGATACGCAGTATTTT | CASSLGQGTDTQYF
TRBJ2-1 | TRBV5-1 | . | . | TGCGCCAGCAGCGGGGACTCTTCCTACAATGAGCAGTTCTTC | CASSGDSSYNEQFF
TRBJ2-3 | TRBV5-1 | few | TRBD2 | TGCGCCAGCAGCTCCATAGCGGGTTCCACAGATACGCAGTATTTT | CASSSIAGSTDTQYF
TRBJ2-1 | TRBV29-1 | . | . | TGCAGCGTTGCGGCTAGCGAAATCTACAATGAGCAGTTCTTC | CSVAASEIYNEQFF
TRBJ2-1 | TRBV5-1 | many | TRBD1 | TGCGCCAGCAGCTTGACCGGGACAGGGGGCCCCTACAATGAGCAGTTCTTC | CASSLTGTGGPYNEQFF
TRBJ2-1 | TRBV5-1 | once | TRBD2 | TGCGCCAGCAGCTTGGCCAGTACTAGCGGGACTTACAATGAGCAGTTCTTC | CASSLASTSGTYNEQFF
TRBJ2-5 | TRBV4-2 | . | . | TGTGCCAGCAGCCAAGAGGGCTCCTCGGGAGAGACCCAGTACTTC | CASSQEGSSGETQYF
TRBJ2-1 | TRBV5-1 | few | TRBD2 | TGCGCCAGCAGCTTGGCCGGACTAGCGGGAGGCAATGAGCAGTTCTTC | CASSLAGLAGGNEQFF
TRBJ2-7 | TRBV6-6 | . | TRBD2 | TGTGCCAGCAGTTACGGGGACTACGAATCCTACGAGCAGTACTTC | CASSYGDYESYEQYF
TRBJ2-7 | TRBV6-1 | . | TRBD2 | TGTGCCAGCAGTGAAGAGCGGGAGCTCTACGAGCAGTACTTC | CASSEERELYEQYF
TRBJ1-1 | TRBV19 | . | . | TGTGCCAGTAGTACGGGACATCCGAACACTGAAGCTTTCTTT | CASSTGHPNTEAFF
TRBJ2-2 | TRBV2 | . | TRBD2 | TGTGCCAGCAAAGGGACTAGCGGGACTTCCGGGGAGCTGTTTTTT | CASKGTSGTSGELFF
TRBJ2-7 | TRBV5-4 | . | . | TGTGCCAGCAGCTTTGAAAGCTCCTACGAGCAGTACTTC | CASSFESSYEQYF
TRBJ2-7 | TRBV18 | . | . | TGTGCCAGCTCACTCTCGGTAGGCAGGGTAAAGTACGAGCAGTACTTC | CASSLSVGRVKYEQYF
TRBJ1-1 | TRBV10-1 | few | TRBD1 | TGCGCCAGCAGGTTAGACAGGGGCACTGAAGCTTTCTTT | CASRLDRGTEAFF
TRBJ2-7 | TRBV5-4 | . | TRBD2 | TGTGCCAGCAGCTTGGTAACGCTAGCGGGAGGGTCGCTGTACGAGCAGTACTTC | CASSLVTLAGGSLYEQYF
TRBJ2-7 | TRBV30 | . | . | TGTGCCTGGAGTGTAGGGGTGGGAGAGAACTACGAGCAGTACTTC | CAWSVGVGENYEQYF
TRBJ2-7 | TRBV2 | . | . | TGTGCCAGCAGTGAAGCGCCCAGCTCCTACGAGCAGTACTTC | CASSEAPSSYEQYF
TRBJ1-4 | TRBV6-1 | . | . | TGTGCCAGCAGTGTCCGCCCGGGACAAACGAATGAAAAACTGTTTTTT | CASSVRPGQTNEKLFF
TRBJ2-7 | TRBV9 | once | TRBD1 | TGTGCCAGCAGCGTAGGGCGGGACAGGGGTACCGAGCAGTACTTC | CASSVGRDRGTEQYF
TRBJ2-7 | TRBV27 | many | . | TGTGCCATCTCGGGACACGGTGCCCGAGAGCAGTACTTC | CAISGHGAREQYF
TRBJ2-7 | TRBV20-1 | once | . | TGCAGTGCTAGTCCGGGGTTCGAGCAGTACTTC | CSASPGFEQYF
TRBJ2-6 | TRBV25-1 | . | . | TGTGCCAGCAGTGAATCAAAAGCCTCTGGGGCCAACGTCCTGACTTTC | CASSESKASGANVLTF
TRBJ2-3 | TRBV18 | . | TRBD1 | TGTGCCAGCTCACCCGGGACAGGGAAGATAGATACGCAGTATTTT | CASSPGTGKIDTQYF
TRBJ2-3 | TRBV9 | . | . | TGTGCCAGCAGCGTAGGAGGTAGCACAGATACGCAGTATTTT | CASSVGGSTDTQYF
TRBJ2-7 | TRBV2 | . | TRBD2 | TGTGCCAGCGGTTTGGGCGCTAGCGGGGGGACCTACGAGCAGTACTTC | CASGLGASGGTYEQYF
TRBJ2-7 | TRBV11-2 | . | . | TGTGCCAGCAGCCCGCGGGCCTACTACGAGCAGTACTTC | CASSPRAYYEQYF
TRBJ2-2 | TRBV2 | few | . | TGTGCCAGCATTGGGGGCAGGGGAACCGGCAGCGGGGAGCTGTTTTTT | CASIGGRGTGSGELFF
TRBJ2-1 | TRBV29-1 | . | . | TGCAGCGTTGAACCCGGCGGGACTAATGAGCAGTTCTTC | CSVEPGGTNEQFF
TRBJ2-7 | TRBV2 | . | . | TGTGCCAGCAGCGCAATCCGCGGATGGTACGAGCAGTACTTC | CASSAIRGWYEQYF
TRBJ2-7 | TRBV4-2 | . | TRBD2 | TGTGCCAGCAGCGGGACTAGCGGGTCCTCCTACGAGCAGTACTTC | CASSGTSGSSYEQYF
TRBJ2-1 | TRBV4-1 | . | . | TGCGCCAGCAGCCGCCGGGACTGGAACAATGAGCAGTTCTTC | CASSRRDWNNEQFF
TRBJ1-2 | TRBV18 | . | . | TGTGCCAGCTCACCCCCTATTATCTATGGCTACACCTTC | CASSPPIIYGYTF
TRBJ2-1 | TRBV7-9 | . | . | TGTGCCAGCAGCTTCCGTCCGGCGGATGAGCAGTTCTTC | CASSFRPADEQFF
TRBJ2-2 | TRBV7-9 | . | . | TGTGCCAGCAGCTTTTCCAGAGCGAACACCGGGGAGCTGTTTTTT | CASSFSRANTGELFF
TRBJ2-3 | TRBV5-1 | few | . | TGCGCCAGCAGCTCCGTGCGACTAGTCTCAGATACGCAGTATTTT | CASSSVRLVSDTQYF
TRBJ2-2 | TRBV6-1 | many | TRBD2 | TGTGCCAGCAGTGATAGCGGGTGGGACACCGGGGAGCTGTTTTTT | CASSDSGWDTGELFF
TRBJ2-7 | TRBV7-2 | once | TRBD1 | TGTGCCAGCAGCCGAATACAGGGGGCCTACGAGCAGTACTTC | CASSRIQGAYEQYF
TRBJ1-1 | TRBV6-5 | . | . | TGTGCCAGCAGACCAGAGACAGGCCGGCCCACTGAAGCTTTCTTT | CASRPETGRPTEAFF
TRBJ2-1 | TRBV7-9 | . | TRBD2 | TGTGCCAGCAACCCTCCTAGCGGGAGGGTAAATGAGCAGTTCTTC | CASNPPSGRVNEQFF
TRBJ1-2 | TRBV11-2 | . | TRBD1 | TGTGCCAGCAGCTTAAATTTTCGGACAGGGGACTATGGCTACACCTTC | CASSLNFRTGDYGYTF
TRBJ1-4 | TRBV6-1 | . | . | TGTGCCAGTAGTGTGCATGGGCCTGGACAGAGTAATGAAAAACTGTTTTTT | CASSVHGPGQSNEKLFF
TRBJ2-5 | TRBV5-1 | . | TRBD2 | TGCGCCAGCAGCTTGAAATTCCTAGCGGGAGAAGAGACCCAGTACTTC | CASSLKFLAGEETQYF
TRBJ2-5 | TRBV2 | . | TRBD2 | TGTGCCAGCAGTGACGGCGGGAGGGAAGAGACCCAGTACTTC | CASSDGGREETQYF
TRBJ2-1 | TRBV6-1 | . | . | TGTGCCAGCAGCGCCCCGAGATTCTCCTACAATGAGCAGTTCTTC | CASSAPRFSYNEQFF
TRBJ2-7 | TRBV5-4 | once | TRBD2 | TGTGCCAGCAGCCGGGGGGTAGTGCAATCCGAGCAGTACTTC | CASSRGVVQSEQYF
TRBJ2-7 | TRBV7-9 | . | . | TGTGCCAGCAGACCGGACAGTTTGCCCTACGAGCAGTACTTC | CASRPDSLPYEQYF
TRBJ2-3 | TRBV9 | . | . | TGTGCCAGCAGCGTTGGCCAGGACCCCACAGATACGCAGTATTTT | CASSVGQDPTDTQYF
TRBJ2-1 | TRBV10-2 | . | TRBD2 | TGCGCCAGCAGTGAGGCGGGAGGGGGTCTTTATGAGCAGTTCTTC | CASSEAGGGLYEQFF
TRBJ2-7 | TRBV4-2 | once | . | TGTGCCAGCAGCCCCCGTGGTCAGCCATCCTACGAGCAGTACTTC | CASSPRGQPSYEQYF